These 9 T cell receptor beta chains were all obtained from the same sample, sequenced in a study of cytomegalovirus exposure and HLA in healthy donors (dated by TCRdb to about 2017). The library was produced with the immunoSEQ multiplex PCR assay. For the multiplex PCR, a mixture combining 60 forward primers for TCR Vbeta segments and 13 reverse primers for TCR Jbeta segments was used. TCRdb retrieved this table from immuneACCESS and kept in-frame rearrangements only. Not all clones are present; in checked studies, unresolved V genes account for under half, and no reason is known for the remainder. This sample comprises just over 150,000 clones, about 80% of them detected only once. 2% to 2.5% of the sample comes from the top ten. Sequencing was carried out using PBMCs. The receptors were gathered from a female donor in good health and CMV-seronegative.

The rearrangement links TRBV18 to TRBJ2-3, with 7 bases fitting TRBD1. The CDR3 sequence is 15 residues long. Germline CDR1 reads KGHSH; CDR2 reads LQKENI. J gave up 2 bases and V 3 bases, and 5 bases lay outside the gene matches. CDR3 amino acids: CASSPMGQITDTQYF. CDR3 nucleotides: TGTGCCAGCTCACCGATGGGACAGATCACAGATACGCAGTATTTT.

The rearrangement uses TRBV2 and TRBJ2-7, with TRBD1 identical over 7 bases. The CDR3 has 14 residues. Losses at the gene ends were 5 bases for V and 13 bases for J; bases not matched to a gene: 17. CDR1 SNHLY and CDR2 FYNNEI come from the germline V gene. The CDR3 DNA reads as TGTGCCAGCAGTCTCCGAACCTTAGACAGGGTGGGTTACTTC. Its protein is CASSLRTLDRVGYF.

This chain uses TRBV5-1 with TRBJ1-2; maybe TRBD1 (5 bases). Per the germline V gene, CDR1 is SGHRS and CDR2 is YFSETQ. Trimming removed 0 bases from V and 2 bases from J, with 11 bases in between. The CDR3 sequence is 15 residues long. CDR3 amino acids: CASSLGQTVNYGYTF. CDR3 nucleotide sequence: TGCGCCAGCAGCTTGGGACAGACAGTGAACTATGGCTACACCTTC.

This chain links TRBV2 with TRBJ2-5, with TRBD2 matching 13 bases. The CDR3 contains 16 residues. Per the germline V gene, CDR1 is SNHLY and CDR2 is FYNNEI. The ends lost 5 bases at V and 2 bases at J; junction bases unmatched: 5. This chain's CDR3 is CASSLGLAGQQETQYF. The CDR3 region has the DNA TGTGCCAGCAGTCTGGGACTAGCGGGACAACAAGAGACCCAGTACTTC.

The chain carries TRBV5-4 and TRBJ1-1; D perhaps matches TRBD1 (6 bases). Germline V gene lookup returns CDR1 SGHNT and CDR2 YYREEE (reference sequence). V lost 2 bases and J lost 4, with 21 bases in between. This CDR3 is 17 amino acids long. CDR3 sequence reads: CASSFGQPRGTSTEAFF. CDR3 DNA sequence: TGTGCCAGCAGCTTCGGACAGCCTCGGGGAACGAGCACTGAAGCTTTCTTT.

This clone was observed a handful of times. The CDR3 reads CAGGQPYGYTF. In DNA, the CDR3 is TGTGCCGGGGGACAGCCGTATGGCTACACCTTC. V usage is TRBV30 and J usage is TRBJ1-2; 7 bases map to TRBD1. V gave up 8 bases and J gave up 5 bases; unmatched junction bases: 5. The CDR3 totals 11 residues. CDR1 is GTSNPN and CDR2 is SVGIG in the germline V gene (reference sequence). Together with reference TRBV30 and TRBJ1-2, the CDR3 gives the full variable domain: SQTIHQWPATLVQPVGSPLSLECTVEGTSNPNLYWYRQAAGRGLQLLFYSVGIGQISSEVPQNLSASRPQDRQFILSSKKLLLSDSGFYLCAGGQPYGYTFGSGTRLTVV.

V is TRBV6-6 and J is TRBJ1-5, with 9 bases fitting TRBD1. J gave up 2 bases and V 6 bases, and 8 bases lay outside the gene matches. This CDR3 is 16 amino acids long. CDR1 and CDR2 (germline): MNHNY, SVGAGI (reference sequence). This CDR3 reads CASSVEDRGGNQPQHF. Here the CDR3 DNA reads TGTGCCAGCAGCGTCGAGGACAGGGGAGGCAATCAGCCCCAGCATTTT.

This chain joins TRBV6-5 and TRBJ2-1, with 9 bases lining up with TRBD2. J gave up 3 bases and V 6 bases, and 6 bases lay outside the gene matches. The CDR3 spans 15 residues. CDR1 and CDR2 (germline): MNHEY, SVGAGI. CDR3 sequence reads: CASSPAGGIYNEQFF. CDR3 nucleotide sequence: TGTGCCAGCAGCCCAGCGGGAGGAATCTACAATGAGCAGTTCTTC.

The chain combines TRBV28 with TRBJ2-1, with D perhaps TRBD1 (6 bases). Per germline, CDR1 MDHEN and CDR2 SYDVKM. This CDR3 is 15 amino acids long. Trimming took off 3 bases at V and 4 bases at J, with 13 bases between the two ends. The CDR3 spells CASSFWQGPYNEQFF. The CDR3 nucleotides are TGTGCCAGCAGTTTTTGGCAGGGGCCGTACAATGAGCAGTTCTTC.